These 23 T cell receptor beta chains originate from one sample sequenced in a study of beta chain features in type 1 diabetes. Every isolated RNA sample was fully reverse transcribed, so sequencing captured expressed TCRB transcripts. Produced via immunoSEQ multiplex PCR; TCRdb's table is partial and in-frame only. Seen here are 200,000 to 250,000 clones, about 30% observed once, and the top ten hold approximately 4%. Sequenced input: central memory CD4+ T cells from blood. Receptor source: a young man in good health.

In this sample, this clone turned up many times. The V call is TRBV14, the J call TRBJ2-3, with D uncertain. CDR1 is SGHDN, CDR2 FVKESK, per germline. The CDR3 covers 14 residues. V shed 3 bases and J shed 3 bases, with 10 bases lying between them. The CDR3 bases are TGTGCCAGCAGCCATCAGGAGAGGACAGATACGCAGTATTTT. Translation gives CASSHQERTDTQYF.

The J gene is TRBJ1-1, the V gene TRBV5-1; D is perhaps TRBD1 (5 bases). This CDR3 region has 14 residues. Trimming removed 2 bases from V and 5 bases from J, with 13 bases in between. Germline CDR1 is SGHRS and CDR2 is YFSETQ. The CDR3 coding sequence is TGCGCCAGCAGCTTAGGGGCGGCTCTGACTGAAGCTTTCTTT. Protein: CASSLGAALTEAFF.

The V gene is TRBV28, the J gene TRBJ2-7; 8 bases map to TRBD1. The CDR3 runs 15 residues. J was trimmed by 5 bases and V by 4 bases; bases with no gene match: 10. The germline CDR1 and CDR2 sequences are MDHEN and SYDVKM. In nucleotides, the CDR3 is TGTGCCAGCAGTTCGCCCAAAGGACAGGGAAACGAGCAGTACTTC. Translating gives CASSSPKGQGNEQYF.

The genes are TRBV30 and TRBJ1-5; 7 bases match TRBD1. V was clipped by 5 bases and J by 4 bases; unmatched bases: 5. This CDR3 contains 13 residues. Germline CDR1 GTSNPN, CDR2 SVGIG (reference sequence). DNA of the CDR3: TGTGCCTGGGGTTGGGACAGTAATCAGCCCCAGCATTTT. This sequence encodes CAWGWDSNQPQHF. Using reference TRBV30 and TRBJ1-5 for the parts outside the CDR3, the full variable domain is SQTIHQWPATLVQPVGSPLSLECTVEGTSNPNLYWYRQAAGRGLQLLFYSVGIGQISSEVPQNLSASRPQDRQFILSSKKLLLSDSGFYLCAWGWDSNQPQHFGDGTRLSIL.

This clone occurred a few times. V gene TRBV7-8 combines with J gene TRBJ2-2, with D perhaps assigned TRBD1 or TRBD2 (5 bases each). Between the trimmed V and J ends, which lost 3 bases and 6 bases, there was a span of 14 bases. This CDR3 contains 15 residues. Germline-derived CDR1 and CDR2 are SGHVS and FQNEAQ. CDR3 in amino acids: CASSFRDEDSGELFF. CDR3 DNA: TGTGCCAGCAGCTTCCGGGACGAAGACTCCGGGGAGCTGTTTTTT.

This clone was seen a handful of times. J is TRBJ1-4 and V is TRBV4-2; 8 bases are a match to TRBD1. The J segment lost 6 bases and the V segment lost 0 bases, leaving 6 bases of the junction unmatched. The length of the CDR3 is 16 residues. In germline, CDR1 is LGHNA, CDR2 YNFKEQ. CDR3 nucleotides: TGTGCCAGCAGCCAAGATCTGGGACAGGTATATGAAAAACTGTTTTTT. Encoded protein: CASSQDLGQVYEKLFF.

The chain joins TRBV2 to TRBJ1-5, with a possible D match to TRBD1 (6 bases). The ends were cut back, 5 bases at V and 4 bases at J, with 9 bases in the middle. Germline lookup yields CDR1 SNHLY and CDR2 FYNNEI. CDR3 length equals 13 residues. This CDR3 is CASSRDTNQPQHF. The CDR3, as DNA: TGTGCCAGCAGTCGGGACACAAATCAGCCCCAGCATTTT.

V and J are TRBV30 and TRBJ2-5, with D unclear. The germline V and J ends were trimmed by 0 bases and 1 base, with 6 bases remaining between them. The CDR3 has 13 amino acids. CDR1 and CDR2 from the germline V gene are GTSNPN and SVGIG (reference sequence). CDR3 amino acids: CAWSVPGQETQYF. The CDR3 DNA reads TGTGCCTGGAGTGTACCGGGCCAAGAGACCCAGTACTTC.

The V call is TRBV2, the J call TRBJ1-5; D remains ambiguous. Germline-derived CDR1 and CDR2 are SNHLY and FYNNEI. Trimming took 4 bases from V and 2 from J, leaving 18 bases between them. The CDR3 covers 17 residues. CDR3 sequence (DNA): TGTGCCAGCAGTGCCCGATCCGCCCCACGGGGCAATCAGCCCCAGCATTTT. Residues: CASSARSAPRGNQPQHF.

This clone was seen just once. The genes are TRBV18 and TRBJ2-1; TRBD1 agrees at 8 bases. The CDR3 is 17 residues long. With 1 base clipped from V and 5 bases from J, the junction kept 10 bases outside the gene matches. CDR1 and CDR2 (germline): KGHSH, LQKENI. The CDR3 nucleotides read TGTGCCAGCTCACCACGGGCTCCAGGGGGCATAGACAATGAGCAGTTCTTC. Translating it yields CASSPRAPGGIDNEQFF. Based on the CDR3 plus reference TRBV18 and TRBJ2-1, the full variable domain is NAGVMQNPRHLVRRRGQEARLRCSPMKGHSHVYWYRQLPEEGLKFMVYLQKENIIDESGMPKERFSAEFPKEGPSILRIQQVVRGDSAAYFCASSPRAPGGIDNEQFFGPGTRLTVL.

The genes are TRBV2 and TRBJ1-2, with a tentative D call TRBD1 (6 bases). The CDR3 extends over 12 amino acids. V shed 8 bases and J shed 8 bases, with 15 bases lying between them. Looked up from germline, CDR1 is SNHLY and CDR2 is FYNNEI. This CDR3 reads CASHRARRGYTF. DNA of the CDR3: TGTGCCAGCCACAGGGCTAGGCGGGGCTACACCTTC.

The sample holds a few counts of this clone. The rearrangement joins TRBV5-4 to TRBJ2-7, with 9 bases matching TRBD1. CDR1 is SGHNT, CDR2 YYREEE, per germline (reference sequence). The J segment lost 5 bases and the V segment lost 3 bases, leaving 9 bases of the junction unmatched. This CDR3 is 15 amino acids long. The CDR3 DNA reads TGTGCCAGCAGCTCCACCACAGGGGGCGCGGACGAGCAGTACTTC. This translates into CASSSTTGGADEQYF.

The chain has TRBV5-1 and TRBJ1-2; 7 bases fit TRBD1. The CDR3 length is 14 residues. Germline V gene data show CDR1 as SGHRS and CDR2 as YFSETQ. J gave up 8 bases and V 0 bases, and 7 bases lay outside the gene matches. The CDR3 DNA follows: TGCGCCAGCAGCTTGGAGTCACAGGGGAAAGGCTACACCTTC. It translates to CASSLESQGKGYTF.

The chain carries TRBV28 and TRBJ2-7, with D perhaps matching TRBD1 (6 bases). The germline CDR1 and CDR2 sequences are MDHEN and SYDVKM. Trimming cost V 7 bases and J 6 bases, with 16 bases left between them. This CDR3 is 13 amino acids long. The CDR3 nucleotides are TGTGCCAGCACACCCCAGGGGCGTCGCGAGCAGTACTTC. It codes for CASTPQGRREQYF.

This clone was seen a few times. The V gene is TRBV29-1, the J gene TRBJ1-5, with TRBD1 matching 10 bases. The germline V gene has CDR1 SQVTM and CDR2 ANQGSEA. The V gene end was trimmed by 6 bases and the J gene end by 3 bases; junction bases not matched to a gene: 5. The CDR3 is 14 residues long. CDR3 sequence: CSVRTGGTNQPQHF. In DNA form, the CDR3 reads TGCAGCGTCCGGACAGGGGGGACCAATCAGCCCCAGCATTTT.

The rearrangement uses TRBV6-5 and TRBJ2-7; no clear D gene. The V and J ends lost 5 bases and 0 bases respectively, with 11 bases between them. The CDR3 runs 14 residues. Per the germline V gene, CDR1 is MNHEY and CDR2 is SVGAGI. The CDR3 here is CASSLTASSYEQYF. CDR3 nucleotides: TGTGCCAGCAGTCTGACGGCAAGCTCCTACGAGCAGTACTTC.

This clone came up once. V and J are TRBV7-2 and TRBJ2-7; D is undetermined. The V gene's germline CDR1 is SGHTA and CDR2 FQGNSA. This CDR3 has 14 amino acids. V lost 4 bases, J lost 5 bases, and 15 bases lay in between. In DNA form, the CDR3 reads TGTGCCAGCAGCTCTTATAAAGCCCAGCACGAGCAGTACTTC. It encodes CASSSYKAQHEQYF.

This clone was detected only a few times. The sample contains more than one DNA sequence encoding this CDR3. The chain couples TRBV5-1 to TRBJ1-6, with a tentative D call TRBD1 (5 bases). CDR1 and CDR2 (germline): SGHRS, YFSETQ. This CDR3 spans 15 amino acids. With 0 bases removed from V and 8 bases from J, the gap between germline ends came to 12 bases. In DNA, the CDR3 is TGCGCCAGCAGCTTGGTGGGGCGGCCGGATTCACCCCTCCACTTT. Translated, it gives CASSLVGRPDSPLHF.

V is TRBV6-1 and J is TRBJ2-1; D could derive from TRBD1 or TRBD2 (6 bases each). Germline CDR1 MNHNS, CDR2 SASEGT. The CDR3 runs to 16 residues. The V gene lost 4 bases and the J gene lost 2 bases, with 15 bases spanning the gap. The CDR3 nucleotides read TGTGCCAGCAGTGGTTTGAGGGGGGAGGCCTACAATGAGCAGTTCTTC. It codes for CASSGLRGEAYNEQFF.

This clone turned up a few times. The V and J genes are TRBV5-8 and TRBJ2-7; the match to TRBD1 covers 9 bases. CDR3 size: 13 residues. Germline V gene sequence: CDR1 SGHTS, CDR2 YDEGEE. The ends lost 4 bases at V and 7 bases at J; junction bases unmatched: 6. CDR3 sequence: CASSRTGEGEQYF. CDR3 bases: TGTGCCAGCAGCCGGACAGGGGAGGGTGAGCAGTACTTC.

This clone showed up many times. This chain uses TRBV18 with TRBJ2-3; weak D call: TRBD2 (6 bases). CDR1 and CDR2 (germline): KGHSH, LQKENI. The CDR3 covers 15 residues. Trimming pared 3 bases from V and 0 bases from J, leaving 10 bases between. CDR3 amino acids: CASSPGRGSTDTQYF. CDR3 nucleotides: TGTGCCAGCTCACCTGGGCGGGGTAGCACAGATACGCAGTATTTT.

The rearrangement uses TRBV29-1 and TRBJ1-2; the D gene is possibly TRBD1 (5 bases). V shed 0 bases and J shed 4 bases, with 12 bases lying between them. In germline, CDR1 is SQVTM, CDR2 ANQGSEA. CDR3 length: 14 amino acids. CDR3 sequence reads: CSVEDRGTVYGYTF. For the CDR3, the DNA is TGCAGCGTTGAAGATCGAGGGACTGTCTATGGCTACACCTTC.

This clone showed up just a few times. This chain uses TRBV23-1 with TRBJ2-1, with 9 positions matching TRBD1. TRBV23-1 is designated an ORF whose function remains uncertain. J gave up 7 bases and V 6 bases, and 10 bases lay outside the gene matches. The CDR3 has 15 amino acids. The CDR3 protein is CASRPAGQGRNEQFF. CDR3 nucleotide sequence: TGCGCCAGCAGACCAGCGGGACAGGGCAGAAATGAGCAGTTCTTC.